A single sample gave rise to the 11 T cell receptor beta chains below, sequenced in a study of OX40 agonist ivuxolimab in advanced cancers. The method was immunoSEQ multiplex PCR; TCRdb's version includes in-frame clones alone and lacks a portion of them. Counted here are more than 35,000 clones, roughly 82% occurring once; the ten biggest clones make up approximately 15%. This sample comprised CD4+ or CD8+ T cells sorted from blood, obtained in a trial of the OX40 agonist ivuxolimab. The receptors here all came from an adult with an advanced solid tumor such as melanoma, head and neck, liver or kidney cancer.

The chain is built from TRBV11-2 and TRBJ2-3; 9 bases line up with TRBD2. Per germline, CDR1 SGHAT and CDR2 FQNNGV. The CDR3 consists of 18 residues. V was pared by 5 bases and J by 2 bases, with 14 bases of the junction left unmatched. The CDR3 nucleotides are TGTGCCAGCAGCCAAATTTGGACTAGCGATATATACACAGATACGCAGTATTTT. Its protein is CASSQIWTSDIYTDTQYF.

In nucleotides, the CDR3 is TGCGCCAGCAGCCAAGCCGCCTGGGAGACCCAGTACTTC. It yields the protein CASSQAAWETQYF. The gene calls are TRBV4-1 and TRBJ2-5; no firm D call. Germline V gives CDR1 MGHRA, CDR2 YSYEKL. This CDR3 has 13 amino acids. V lost 1 base and J lost 5, with 8 bases in between.

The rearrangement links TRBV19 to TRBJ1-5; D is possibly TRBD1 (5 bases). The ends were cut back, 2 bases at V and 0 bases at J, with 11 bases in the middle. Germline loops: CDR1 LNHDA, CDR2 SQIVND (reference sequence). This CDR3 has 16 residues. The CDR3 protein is CASSILAGNSNQPQHF. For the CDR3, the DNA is TGTGCCAGTAGTATATTGGCAGGGAATAGCAATCAGCCCCAGCATTTT.

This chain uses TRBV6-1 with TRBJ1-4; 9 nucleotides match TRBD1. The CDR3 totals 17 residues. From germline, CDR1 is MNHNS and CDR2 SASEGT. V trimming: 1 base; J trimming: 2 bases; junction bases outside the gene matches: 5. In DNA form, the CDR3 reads TGTGCCAGCAGTGAAGGGGACAGGGATCTGACTAATGAAAAACTGTTTTTT. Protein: CASSEGDRDLTNEKLFF.

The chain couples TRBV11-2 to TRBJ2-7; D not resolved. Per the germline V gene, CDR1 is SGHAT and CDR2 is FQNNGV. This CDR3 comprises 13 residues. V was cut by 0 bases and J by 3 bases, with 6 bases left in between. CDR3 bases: TGTGCCAGCAGCTTAGAAACTCGCTACGAGCAGTACTTC. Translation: CASSLETRYEQYF. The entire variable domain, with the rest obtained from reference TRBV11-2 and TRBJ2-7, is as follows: EAGVAQSPRYKIIEKRQSVAFWCNPISGHATLYWYQQILGQGPKLLIQFQNNGVVDDSQLPKDRFSAERLKGVDSTLKIQPAKLEDSAVYLCASSLETRYEQYFGPGTRLTVT.

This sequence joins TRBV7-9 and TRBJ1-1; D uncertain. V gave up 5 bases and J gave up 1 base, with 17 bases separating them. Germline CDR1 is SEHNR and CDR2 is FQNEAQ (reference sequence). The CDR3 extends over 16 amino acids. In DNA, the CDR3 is TGTGCCAGCAGCCACCCCCAGAGGACGCCGAACACTGAAGCTTTCTTT. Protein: CASSHPQRTPNTEAFF.

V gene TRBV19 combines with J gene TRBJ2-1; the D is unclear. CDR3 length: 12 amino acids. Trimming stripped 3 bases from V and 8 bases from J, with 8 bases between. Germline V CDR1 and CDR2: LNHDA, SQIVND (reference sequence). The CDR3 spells CASSIGVYEQFF. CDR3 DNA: TGTGCCAGTAGTATTGGGGTGTATGAGCAGTTCTTC.

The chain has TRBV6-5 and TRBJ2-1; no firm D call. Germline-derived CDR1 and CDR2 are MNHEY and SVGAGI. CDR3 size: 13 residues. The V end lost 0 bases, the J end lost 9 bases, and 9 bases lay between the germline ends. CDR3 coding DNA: TGTGCCAGCAGTTACTCGATGGCAGCTGAGCAGTTCTTC. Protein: CASSYSMAAEQFF.

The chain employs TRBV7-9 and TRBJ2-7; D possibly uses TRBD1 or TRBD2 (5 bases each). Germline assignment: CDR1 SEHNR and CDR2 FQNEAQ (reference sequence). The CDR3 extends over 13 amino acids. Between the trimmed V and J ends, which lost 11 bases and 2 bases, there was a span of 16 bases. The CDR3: CASGTASAYEQYF. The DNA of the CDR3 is TGTGCCTCCGGGACCGCGAGCGCCTACGAGCAGTACTTC. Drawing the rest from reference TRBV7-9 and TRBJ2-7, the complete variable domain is DTGVSQNPRHKITKRGQNVTFRCDPISEHNRLYWYRQTLGQGPEFLTYFQNEAQLEKSRLLSDRFSAERPKGSFSTLEIQRTEQGDSAMYLCASGTASAYEQYFGPGTRLTVT.

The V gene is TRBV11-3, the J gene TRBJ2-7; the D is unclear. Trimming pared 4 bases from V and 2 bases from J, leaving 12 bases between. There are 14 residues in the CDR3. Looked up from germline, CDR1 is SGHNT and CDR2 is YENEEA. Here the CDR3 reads CASSWTDLTYEQYF. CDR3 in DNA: TGTGCCAGCAGCTGGACGGATCTTACCTACGAGCAGTACTTC.

The DNA of the CDR3 is TGTGCCAGCAGTCTGGAGGGGGCTTTCTACAATGAGCAGTTCTTC. Protein: CASSLEGAFYNEQFF. The rearrangement uses TRBV6-5 and TRBJ2-1; weak D call: TRBD1 (7 bases). CDR1 is MNHEY, CDR2 SVGAGI, per germline. V gave up 5 bases and J gave up 3 bases, with 14 bases separating them. The CDR3 spans 15 residues.